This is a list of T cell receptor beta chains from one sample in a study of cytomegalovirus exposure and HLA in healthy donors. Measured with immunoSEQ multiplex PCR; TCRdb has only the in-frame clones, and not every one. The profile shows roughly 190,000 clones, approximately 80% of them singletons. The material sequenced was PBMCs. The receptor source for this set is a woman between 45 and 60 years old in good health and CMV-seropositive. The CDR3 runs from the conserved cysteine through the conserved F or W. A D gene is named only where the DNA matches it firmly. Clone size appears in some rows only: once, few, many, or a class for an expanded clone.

CASRQPTGGADEQYF,TGTGCCAGCAGGCAACCCACGGGGGGGGCTGACGAGCAGTACTTC,TRBJ2-7,TRBV5-4,.,TRBD2,15
CASSYSSGPRETQYF,TGTGCCAGCAGTTACTCCTCAGGGCCCAGGGAGACCCAGTACTTC,TRBJ2-5,TRBV6-5,.,.,15
CASSTKTGGFYGYTF,TGTGCCAGCAGCACGAAGACAGGGGGGTTCTATGGCTACACCTTC,TRBJ1-2,TRBV7-2,once,TRBD1,15
CASSSGGAGFCSYNSPLHF,TGTGCCAGCAGCTCGGGAGGGGCAGGGTTTTGTTCCTATAATTCACCCCTCCACTTT,TRBJ1-6,TRBV11-3,.,.,19
CASSRTHSSGNTIYF,TGTGCCAGCTCACGGACACATAGCTCTGGAAACACCATATATTTT,TRBJ1-3,TRBV18,.,.,15
CASSLPGGETQYF,TGTGCCAGCAGCCTCCCGGGCGGGGAGACCCAGTACTTC,TRBJ2-5,TRBV7-9,.,.,13
CASSQLEGKAKNIQYF,TGTGCCAGCAGCCAGTTGGAGGGGAAGGCCAAAAACATTCAGTACTTC,TRBJ2-4,TRBV11-2,.,.,16
CASSASGGATDTQYF,TGTGCCAGTAGCGCAAGCGGGGGGGCGACAGATACGCAGTATTTT,TRBJ2-3,TRBV19,.,TRBD2,15
CASSPEQGRANYGYTF,TGTGCCAGCTCACCTGAACAGGGCCGTGCTAACTATGGCTACACCTTC,TRBJ1-2,TRBV18,.,.,16
CASSEVTGRVKLFF,TGTGCCAGCAGTGAAGTAACAGGGAGAGTAAAACTGTTTTTT,TRBJ1-4,TRBV6-1,.,.,14
CASSPRDRGSNTGELFF,TGTGCCAGCTCACCACGGGACAGGGGGTCGAACACCGGGGAGCTGTTTTTT,TRBJ2-2,TRBV18,.,TRBD1,17
CASSGTSGGSTDTQYF,TGTGCCAGCAGTGGTACTAGCGGGGGTAGCACAGATACGCAGTATTTT,TRBJ2-3,TRBV9,.,TRBD2,16
CASSSGKNTQYF,TGTGCCAGCTCGTCCGGGAAGAATACGCAGTATTTT,TRBJ2-3,TRBV18,.,.,12
CASSLARASYEQYF,TGTGCCAGCAGCTTAGCCAGGGCTTCCTACGAGCAGTACTTC,TRBJ2-7,TRBV7-6,few,.,14
CASSFNTGTGFGYTF,TGTGCCAGCAGCTTTAATACCGGGACAGGGTTTGGCTACACCTTC,TRBJ1-2,TRBV7-2,.,TRBD1,15
CASSPGLAGGIYEQYF,TGCGCCAGCAGCCCGGGACTAGCGGGGGGGATATACGAGCAGTACTTC,TRBJ2-7,TRBV5-1,few,TRBD2,16
CASSVGGTTAETQYF,TGTGCCAGCAGCGTAGGGGGCACGACGGCAGAGACCCAGTACTTC,TRBJ2-5,TRBV9,.,.,15
CASSQGQSMAMVQYF,TGTGCCAGCAGCCAGGGACAGTCGATGGCCATGGTGCAGTACTTC,TRBJ2-7,TRBV11-2,once,TRBD1,15
CASSLRGQGNTKAFF,TGCGCCAGCAGCTTACGGGGACAGGGAAACACCAAAGCTTTCTTT,TRBJ1-1,TRBV5-1,.,TRBD1,15
CASILGAGNQPQHF,TGTGCCAGCATATTAGGGGCTGGTAATCAGCCCCAGCATTTT,TRBJ1-5,TRBV6-5,once,.,14
CASSRQTSGGRETQYF,TGTGCCAGCAGCCGACAGACTAGCGGGGGGCGGGAGACCCAGTACTTC,TRBJ2-5,TRBV7-2,.,TRBD2,16
CAIPGVGTEAFF,TGTGCCATCCCCGGGGTAGGGACTGAAGCTTTCTTT,TRBJ1-1,TRBV21-1,.,.,12
CASSFRGGGYNEQFF,TGTGCCAGCAGCTTCCGTGGGGGGGGCTACAATGAGCAGTTCTTC,TRBJ2-1,TRBV6-6,.,TRBD2,15
CASSQFENVAYEQYF,TGCGCCAGCAGCCAATTCGAGAACGTAGCCTACGAGCAGTACTTC,TRBJ2-7,TRBV4-1,.,.,15
CASSLTGVGASTDTQYF,TGCGCCAGCAGCCTCACAGGGGTGGGGGCTAGCACAGATACGCAGTATTTT,TRBJ2-3,TRBV4-1,.,TRBD1,17
CASSVAVAGYNEQFF,TGTGCCAGCAGCGTAGCTGTGGCGGGGTACAATGAGCAGTTCTTC,TRBJ2-1,TRBV9,once,.,15
CASSGRERTDTQYF,TGTGCCAGCAGCGGGAGGGAACGAACAGATACGCAGTATTTT,TRBJ2-3,TRBV9,.,.,14
CASSLAGQSYEQYF,TGTGCCAGCAGCCTTGCGGGACAGAGCTACGAGCAGTACTTC,TRBJ2-7,TRBV7-2,few,.,14
CAISSGTGGTNYGYTF,TGTGCCATATCCAGCGGGACAGGGGGGACAAACTATGGCTACACCTTC,TRBJ1-2,TRBV10-3,.,TRBD1,16
CASRDRGMNTEAFF,TGTGCCAGCAGGGACAGGGGCATGAACACTGAAGCTTTCTTT,TRBJ1-1,TRBV6-4,.,TRBD1,14
CASSPATGSRELFF,TGTGCCAGCAGCCCCGCGACGGGGAGTCGCGAGCTGTTTTTT,TRBJ2-2,TRBV7-3,once,.,14
CASTGGDNEKLFF,TGTGCCAGCACGGGGGGGGATAATGAAAAACTGTTTTTT,TRBJ1-4,TRBV6-6,.,.,13